Listed below are T cell receptor beta chains from one sample, sequenced in a study of vaccination and CD4 T cells after COVID-19. Their specific antigens are unknown. TCRdb independently ran MiXCR on the PCR reads; one entry per CDR3 protein. The sample holds approximately 11,000 distinct CDR3 sequences, 44% seen once. The specimen was CD4+ T cells from blood, cultured in vitro. The source is a human donor who had recovered from COVID-19. CDR3s include the opening cysteine and the closing phenylalanine or tryptophan. The D gene is left open where the match is weak. Clone size is not always given. Where it is, it says once, few, many or a class for expanded clones.

d_call	clone_size	v_call	j_call	cdr3_aa	cdr3_nt
TRBD2	NA	TRBV27	TRBJ2-5	CASRGAGGYQETQYF	TGTGCCAGCAGGGGTGCCGGGGGGTACCAAGAGACCCAGTACTTC
TRBD2	NA	TRBV5-1	TRBJ2-6	CASSPLSYWEGSSGANVLTF	TGCGCCAGCAGCCCACTCTCGTACTGGGAGGGTAGCTCTGGGGCCAACGTCCTGACTTTC
TRBD1	NA	TRBV5-1	TRBJ2-2	CASTGGQGYGELFF	TGCGCCAGCACCGGCGGACAGGGTTACGGGGAGCTGTTTTTT
NA	few	TRBV15	TRBJ2-5	CATSRDLGGSHFQETQYF	TGTGCCACCAGCAGAGATCTTGGAGGGTCCCACTTCCAAGAGACCCAGTACTTC
NA	NA	TRBV11-3	TRBJ1-3	CASSPRSGTSGGNTIYF	TGTGCCAGCAGCCCGCGGAGCGGGACTTCTGGTGGAAACACCATATATTTT
NA	NA	TRBV15	TRBJ1-4	CATSIPPGEKLFF	TGTGCCACCAGCATCCCACCGGGAGAAAAACTGTTTTTT
TRBD1	NA	TRBV20-1	TRBJ1-6	CSASGTGLKNSPLHF	TGCAGTGCTAGTGGGACAGGGTTGAAAAATTCACCCCTCCACTTT
TRBD2	NA	TRBV6-1	TRBJ2-1	CASRGYVGLANNEQFF	TGTGCCAGCAGGGGGTATGTTGGACTAGCGAACAATGAGCAGTTCTTC
TRBD1	NA	TRBV19	TRBJ1-2	CASSIEGTGHYGYTF	TGTGCCAGTAGTATTGAGGGGACAGGGCACTATGGCTACACCTTC
NA	once	TRBV19	TRBJ2-5	CASSATTWGGSYQETQYF	TGTGCCAGTAGCGCAACGACGTGGGGGGGCTCGTACCAAGAGACCCAGTACTTC
NA	NA	TRBV30	TRBJ2-2	CAQDLGYANTGELFF	TGTGCCCAGGACTTGGGTTACGCGAACACCGGGGAGCTGTTTTTT
NA	few	TRBV6-1	TRBJ1-1	CASSRGSNTEAFF	TGTGCCAGCAGTCGAGGGTCGAACACTGAAGCTTTCTTT
NA	NA	TRBV2	TRBJ1-4	CASSVWQVAEKLFF	TGTGCCAGCAGTGTTTGGCAGGTGGCTGAAAAACTGTTTTTT
NA	NA	TRBV15	TRBJ1-6	CATSRDWYTRRGSPLHF	TGTGCCACCAGCAGAGACTGGTACACCCGAAGAGGTTCACCCCTCCACTTT
NA	NA	TRBV18	TRBJ1-1	CASSSTTPEAFF	TGTGCCAGCTCTTCCACAACCCCCGAAGCTTTCTTT
NA	NA	TRBV10-1	TRBJ2-1	CASSRTPQPDNEQFF	TGCGCCAGCAGTCGGACACCTCAACCTGACAATGAGCAGTTCTTC
NA	NA	TRBV6-1	TRBJ2-7	CATRDGPSYEQYF	TGTGCCACACGGGACGGTCCATCCTACGAGCAGTACTTC
NA	NA	TRBV2	TRBJ2-2	CASSQIRGKLFF	TGTGCCAGCAGTCAAATTCGCGGAAAGCTGTTTTTT
NA	few	TRBV6-5	TRBJ1-4	CASSYAGLATNEKLFF	TGTGCCAGCAGTTATGCGGGGCTTGCAACTAATGAAAAACTGTTTTTT
NA	NA	TRBV5-1	TRBJ1-4	CASTVRSGDEKLFF	TGCGCCAGTACCGTTAGATCGGGGGATGAAAAACTGTTTTTT
NA	few	TRBV19	TRBJ1-2	CASRTDQGNPNYGYTF	TGTGCCAGTAGAACCGACCAGGGGAACCCTAACTATGGCTACACCTTC
NA	NA	TRBV2	TRBJ2-4	CASISAKNIQYF	TGTGCCAGCATCAGCGCCAAAAACATTCAGTACTTC
NA	NA	TRBV20-1	TRBJ2-3	CSASSGSSTDTQYF	TGCAGTGCTAGTAGCGGTTCTAGCACAGATACGCAGTATTTT
NA	NA	TRBV12-3/TRBV12-4	TRBJ2-1	CASSLGPPGNEQFF	TGTGCCAGCAGTTTAGGGCCCCCCGGGAATGAGCAGTTCTTC
NA	few	TRBV6-1	TRBJ2-3	CASSESGDTQYF	TGTGCCAGCAGTGAGTCAGGAGATACGCAGTATTTT
TRBD2	few	TRBV6-2/TRBV6-3	TRBJ2-5	CASSYGTSGPQETQYF	TGTGCCAGCAGTTACGGGACTAGCGGGCCTCAAGAGACCCAGTACTTC
NA	NA	TRBV7-8	TRBJ2-1	CASRSRSSYNEQFF	TGTGCCAGCAGAAGTAGGAGCTCCTACAATGAGCAGTTCTTC
NA	few	TRBV2	TRBJ1-3	CASRGLAGNTIYF	TGTGCCAGCAGGGGCCTCGCTGGAAACACCATATATTTT
NA	NA	TRBV2	TRBJ1-1	CASRERYTEAFF	TGTGCCAGCAGAGAGAGATACACTGAAGCTTTCTTT
NA	NA	TRBV11-2	TRBJ2-2	CASSPVWASNTGELFF	TGTGCCAGCAGCCCTGTGTGGGCCTCGAACACCGGGGAGCTGTTTTTT
NA	NA	TRBV6-1	TRBJ1-2	CASSEGRGEGYTF	TGTGCCAGCAGTGAAGGTCGGGGTGAAGGCTACACCTTC
NA	few	TRBV7-8	TRBJ1-2	CASSLDPNGYTF	TGTGCCAGCAGCTTAGATCCAAATGGCTACACCTTC
TRBD2	NA	TRBV20-1	TRBJ2-3	CSATGLAGALTDTQYF	TGCAGTGCCACGGGACTAGCGGGGGCCCTTACAGATACGCAGTATTTT
NA	NA	TRBV4-1	TRBJ2-2	CASSQVSGGWYTGELFF	TGCGCCAGCAGCCAAGTATCGGGGGGCTGGTACACCGGGGAGCTGTTTTTT
TRBD1	NA	TRBV30	TRBJ1-2	CAWSERQGLTYGYTF	TGTGCCTGGAGTGAAAGACAGGGGCTGACATATGGCTACACCTTC
NA	NA	TRBV12-5	TRBJ2-7	CASGSGTRSSYEQYF	TGTGCTAGTGGTTCCGGGACCCGGAGCTCCTACGAGCAGTACTTC
TRBD1	NA	TRBV7-2	TRBJ2-7	CVSSPQSTGPEEQYF	TGTGTCAGCAGCCCGCAGTCGACAGGGCCGGAAGAGCAGTACTTC
NA	NA	TRBV6-1	TRBJ1-2	CASSLDPYGYTF	TGTGCCAGCAGTCTAGACCCTTATGGCTACACCTTC
NA	few	TRBV6-5	TRBJ1-2	CASSYSVRRGLGYGYTF	TGTGCCAGCAGTTACTCTGTTCGTAGGGGGTTAGGTTATGGCTACACCTTC
TRBD1	few	TRBV6-4	TRBJ2-3	CASRPTGGGTDTQYF	TGTGCCAGCAGGCCGACAGGGGGAGGAACAGATACGCAGTATTTT
NA	NA	TRBV27	TRBJ2-7	CASSSRVVAYEQYF	TGTGCCAGCAGTTCGAGGGTGGTTGCCTACGAGCAGTACTTC
NA	NA	TRBV15	TRBJ1-2	CATSRAGANYGYTF	TGTGCCACCAGCAGAGCCGGGGCCAACTATGGCTACACCTTC
NA	few	TRBV30	TRBJ2-2	CAWSGIMTGELFF	TGTGCCTGGAGTGGGATAATGACCGGGGAGCTGTTTTTT
NA	few	TRBV20-1	TRBJ1-5	CSVLMAGSNQPQHF	TGCAGTGTGCTTATGGCAGGGTCCAATCAGCCCCAGCATTTT
NA	few	TRBV6-2/TRBV6-3	TRBJ2-7	CASSPPWRAYEQYF	TGTGCCAGCAGCCCCCCTTGGAGAGCCTACGAGCAGTACTTC
TRBD1	NA	TRBV7-8	TRBJ1-3	CASSLWDSISGNTIYF	TGTGCCAGCAGCTTATGGGACAGCATCTCTGGAAACACCATATATTTT
TRBD1	NA	TRBV7-8	TRBJ1-2	CASSRRTGGADYGYTF	TGTGCCAGCAGTCGACGGACAGGGGGCGCGGACTATGGCTACACCTTC
TRBD1	NA	TRBV10-2	TRBJ2-5	CASSDPAATGEETQYF	TGCGCCAGCAGTGACCCCGCCGCTACAGGGGAGGAGACCCAGTACTTC
NA	few	TRBV20-1	TRBJ2-7	CSASQGTGYEQYF	TGCAGTGCTTCGCAGGGTACAGGCTACGAGCAGTACTTC
NA	NA	TRBV11-2	TRBJ1-2	CASSSPNFRDGHF	TGTGCCAGCAGCTCGCCGAACTTCCGGGACGGACACTTC
TRBD1	few	TRBV30	TRBJ1-3	CAWSGKDRASGNTIYF	TGTGCCTGGAGTGGGAAGGACAGGGCCTCGGGAAACACCATATATTTT
TRBD2	NA	TRBV7-9	TRBJ2-7	CASRPSGGAIYEQYF	TGTGCCAGCAGACCCAGCGGGGGGGCTATTTACGAGCAGTACTTC
NA	NA	TRBV4-1	TRBJ2-3	CASSQLPNTDTQYF	TGCGCCAGCAGCCAACTCCCTAACACAGATACGCAGTATTTT